The 22 T cell receptor beta chains in this list originate from one sample, sequenced in a study of blood T cell repertoires in COVID-19. TCRdb keeps only in-frame clones here, not all; method: immunoSEQ multiplex PCR. The data show 300,000 to 450,000 clones, about 85% seen once. Sequences were obtained from peripheral blood. Every receptor here comes from a woman aged 18-29 years with acute or convalescent COVID-19.

The chain recombines TRBV9 with TRBJ1-1; tentative D call: TRBD1 (5 bases). This CDR3 comprises 14 residues. CDR1 is SGDLS and CDR2 is YYNGEE in the germline V gene. In DNA, the CDR3 is TGTGCTTCCTCATCGGGACTGCAAAACACTGAAGCTTTCTTT. Its protein is CASSSGLQNTEAFF.

The chain is built from TRBV4-1 and TRBJ1-3; D is uncertain. The CDR3 totals 16 residues. CDR1 and CDR2 (germline): MGHRA, YSYEKL. V was clipped by 0 bases and J by 0 bases, with 9 bases between them. CDR3 amino acids: CASSQEGAISGNTIYF. CDR3 coding DNA: TGCGCCAGCAGCCAAGAGGGAGCCATCTCTGGAAACACCATATATTTT.

The gene calls are TRBV3-1 (or the pseudogene TRBV3-2) and TRBJ1-2; D is undetermined. Germline values: CDR1 LGHDT, CDR2 YNNKEL (reference sequence). Trimming pared 1 base from V and 5 bases from J, leaving 8 bases between. The CDR3 totals 13 residues. Written as DNA, the CDR3 is TGTGCCAGCAGCCAAGCTCAGGTTTATGGCTACACCTTC. This sequence encodes CASSQAQVYGYTF.

The rearrangement joins TRBV7-2 to TRBJ1-5; 10 nucleotides align to TRBD1. The germline V gene encodes CDR1 SGHTA and CDR2 FQGNSA. The CDR3 is made up of 14 amino acids. V lost 4 bases, J lost 6 bases, and 3 bases stayed unmatched. The CDR3 reads CASSSGQGIQPQHF. CDR3 bases: TGTGCCAGCAGCTCGGGACAGGGGATTCAGCCCCAGCATTTT.

The chain couples TRBV7-2 to TRBJ2-3, with TRBD1 matching over 10 bases. The V segment lost 1 base and the J segment 9 bases; nucleotides outside the gene matches: 13. This CDR3 is 17 amino acids long. In germline, CDR1 is SGHTA, CDR2 FQGNSA. CDR3 sequence: CASSLVGTGAARETQYF. The CDR3, as DNA: TGTGCCAGCAGCTTAGTCGGGACAGGGGCTGCCCGAGAGACGCAGTATTTT.

The chain uses TRBV15 and TRBJ2-7; weak D call: TRBD2 (6 bases). The CDR3 runs to 14 residues. Per germline, CDR1 LNHNV and CDR2 YYDKDF (reference sequence). Trimming removed 3 bases at V and 6 bases at J, with 15 bases between. The CDR3, as DNA: TGTGCCACCAGCAGGGTCAGGAGGGGCGGCGAGCAGTACTTC. Its translation is CATSRVRRGGEQYF.

The V and J genes are TRBV5-1 and TRBJ2-7, with 11 bases that match TRBD1. J lost 2 bases, V lost 4 bases, and 2 bases had no gene match. There are 14 residues in the CDR3. Germline V lookup: CDR1 SGHRS, CDR2 YFSETQ. The CDR3: CASSPGQGAYEQYF. CDR3 nucleotides: TGCGCCAGCAGCCCGGGACAGGGGGCCTACGAGCAGTACTTC.

The chain joins TRBV3-1 (or the pseudogene TRBV3-2) to TRBJ1-4; 10 bases are a match to TRBD1. The CDR3 extends over 16 amino acids. With V trimmed by 1 base and J by 8 bases, 7 bases remained unmatched. Germline CDR1 reads LGHDT; CDR2 reads YNNKEL (reference sequence). The CDR3 here is CASSQGWDRGGEKLFF. CDR3 coding DNA: TGTGCCAGCAGCCAAGGATGGGACAGGGGAGGCGAAAAACTGTTTTTT.

The sample holds a few counts of this clone. This chain uses TRBV9 with TRBJ1-6; no clear D gene. This CDR3 region has 16 residues. Trimming took off 3 bases at V and 9 bases at J, with 19 bases between the two ends. The germline V gene has CDR1 SGDLS and CDR2 YYNGEE. The CDR3 sequence is CASSGAGGATGSPLHF. Written as DNA, the CDR3 is TGTGCCAGCAGCGGAGCGGGCGGAGCGACGGGTTCACCCCTCCACTTT.

This chain links TRBV28 with TRBJ1-2, with D uncertain. V was pared by 7 bases and J by 2 bases, with 14 bases between. The V gene's germline CDR1 is MDHEN and CDR2 SYDVKM. This CDR3 has 14 amino acids. As DNA, the CDR3 is TGTGCCAGCACCCCACAAACTATAAACTATGGCTACACCTTC. Amino acid sequence: CASTPQTINYGYTF.

The V and J genes are TRBV11-2 and TRBJ2-5; D may be TRBD1 (6 bases). The germline V and J ends were trimmed by 5 bases and 5 bases, with 18 bases remaining between them. From germline, CDR1 is SGHAT and CDR2 FQNNGV. The CDR3 runs 15 residues. The CDR3 region is CASSRPDSILETQYF. The DNA of the CDR3 is TGTGCCAGCAGCCGGCCGGACAGTATTTTGGAGACCCAGTACTTC.

The rearrangement links TRBV27 to TRBJ2-7; TRBD2 might be the D (5 bases). Per germline, CDR1 MNHEY and CDR2 SMNVEV (reference sequence). The CDR3 consists of 15 residues. Trimming took 0 bases from V and 0 from J, leaving 9 bases between them. CDR3 nucleotide sequence: TGTGCCAGCAGTTTATCGCCGGGAACCTCCTACGAGCAGTACTTC. Translated, it gives CASSLSPGTSYEQYF.

This chain connects TRBV4-2 to TRBJ2-7; 7 nucleotides align to TRBD2. Germline V lookup: CDR1 LGHNA, CDR2 YNFKEQ. V trimming: 4 bases; J trimming: 0 bases; junction bases outside the gene matches: 9. The CDR3 covers 16 residues. The CDR3 DNA reads TGTGCCAGCAGCCTCCATAGCGGGCGTAGCTCCTACGAGCAGTACTTC. Amino acid sequence: CASSLHSGRSSYEQYF.

V gene TRBV27 combines with J gene TRBJ1-1; no clear D. The CDR3 loop spans 11 amino acids. The V gene's germline CDR1 is MNHEY and CDR2 SMNVEV (reference sequence). Trimming left V 6 bases short and J 7 bases short, with 9 bases between. The CDR3 DNA follows: TGTGCCAGCAGCCGGGGATTTGAAGCTTTCTTT. Its translation: CASSRGFEAFF.

A few counts support this clone. This rearrangement joins TRBV27 to TRBJ2-7; 7 nucleotides agree with TRBD1. The V segment lost 2 bases and the J segment 0 bases; nucleotides outside the gene matches: 4. The CDR3 runs to 15 residues. Germline V gene sequence: CDR1 MNHEY, CDR2 SMNVEV (reference sequence). CDR3 loop: CASSLKQGPSYEQYF. CDR3 nucleotide sequence: TGTGCCAGCAGTTTAAAACAGGGGCCCTCCTACGAGCAGTACTTC.

The chain joins TRBV3-1 (or the pseudogene TRBV3-2) to TRBJ2-5, with D unresolved. The CDR3 length is 14 residues. The V gene lost 3 bases and the J gene lost 4 bases, with 12 bases spanning the gap. Germline V CDR1 and CDR2: LGHDT, YNNKEL (reference sequence). The CDR3 here is CASSHNVIGETQYF. CDR3 bases: TGTGCCAGCAGCCATAACGTCATCGGAGAGACCCAGTACTTC.

This CDR3 is CASSLYQSEFYEQYF. CDR3 bases: TGTGCCAGCAGCTTGTACCAGTCAGAATTCTACGAGCAGTACTTC. V usage is TRBV7-2 and J usage is TRBJ2-7; D unresolved. CDR3 length: 15 residues. The V end lost 3 bases, the J end lost 3 bases, and 15 bases lay between the germline ends. Germline V lookup: CDR1 SGHTA, CDR2 FQGNSA.

The count of this clone is one. The rearrangement joins TRBV9 to TRBJ2-1; D perhaps matches TRBD2 (6 bases). CDR1 and CDR2 from the germline V gene are SGDLS and YYNGEE. The CDR3 covers 19 residues. Deletions cut 4 bases from V and 3 bases from J, with 26 bases between. The CDR3 DNA sequence: TGTGCCAGCAGCCCTCGGGGCACCCCAAGCGGGTCCCACTACAATGAGCAGTTCTTC. Its protein is CASSPRGTPSGSHYNEQFF.

V usage is TRBV5-1 and J usage is TRBJ2-3, with a weak D call TRBD1 (5 bases). Trimming removed 0 bases from V and 7 bases from J, with 9 bases in between. This CDR3 has 13 amino acids. Per germline, CDR1 SGHRS and CDR2 YFSETQ. For the CDR3, the DNA is TGCGCCAGCAGCTTGGATGCAGGGTATACGCAGTATTTT. As protein: CASSLDAGYTQYF.

The gene calls are TRBV6-5 and TRBJ1-5; TRBD1 agrees at 10 bases. V was pared by 6 bases and J by 6 bases, with 8 bases of the junction left unmatched. This CDR3 spans 15 amino acids. In germline, CDR1 is MNHEY, CDR2 SVGAGI. CDR3: CASRRTGGRGQPQHF. The CDR3, as DNA: TGTGCCAGCAGGAGGACAGGGGGAAGAGGTCAGCCCCAGCATTTT.

The chain uses TRBV15 and TRBJ2-7; TRBD1 aligns across 10 bases. CDR1 and CDR2 (germline): LNHNV, YYDKDF (reference sequence). V was pared by 4 bases and J by 0 bases, with 3 bases of the junction left unmatched. This CDR3 comprises 15 residues. CDR3 protein: CATSTRDRGSYEQYF. In DNA, the CDR3 is TGTGCCACCAGCACAAGGGACAGGGGCTCCTACGAGCAGTACTTC.

This sequence joins TRBV6-5 and TRBJ1-2; D is perhaps TRBD1 (5 bases). The CDR3 runs 14 residues. Trimming removed 9 bases at V and 5 bases at J, with 19 bases between. The germline V gene has CDR1 MNHEY and CDR2 SVGAGI. The DNA for the CDR3 is TGTGCCAGTGAGACAGTAGGGCAGTCTTATGGCTACACCTTC. Translating gives CASETVGQSYGYTF.